Each of the 14 T cell receptor beta chains below was sequenced from the same sample in a study of patients and donors after allogeneic stem cell transplantation. TCRdb analysed the RT-PCR reads with MiXCR anew, one entry per CDR3 protein. Here the sample spans about 960,000 distinct CDR3 sequences, about a sixth being singletons. The specimen sequenced was blood, either unsorted or a sorted T cell fraction (not recorded which). The origin of the receptors is a human donor who was either an allogeneic HSCT recipient or a stem cell or donor lymphocyte infusion donor (not recorded which). It is not recorded whose cells these are; they may come from a transplant donor.

This clonotype was counted ten times or more. This sequence joins TRBV12-3 or TRBV12-4 and TRBJ1-2; maybe TRBD1 (5 bases). The length of the CDR3 is 17 residues. Trimming removed 0 bases from V and 7 bases from J, with 21 bases in between. CDR3 amino acids: CASSLALKGREVFGYTF. For the CDR3, the DNA is TGTGCCAGCAGTTTAGCGCTAAAGGGCAGGGAAGTTTTTGGCTACACCTTC.

This clonotype has ten or more counts. The J gene is TRBJ2-7, the V gene TRBV7-2; D gene unclear. This CDR3 is 14 amino acids long. V dropped 1 base and J dropped 0 bases, with 7 bases sitting between them. Per the germline V gene, CDR1 is SGHTA and CDR2 is FQGNSA. The CDR3 spells CASSLGQLSYEQYF. The CDR3 bases are TGTGCCAGCAGCTTAGGCCAGCTCTCCTACGAGCAGTACTTC.

Worth noting for this clonotype: Germline and junction disagree at one end, which may indicate a read error. The chain employs TRBV6-1 and TRBJ2-2, with D possibly being TRBD1 (6 bases). Germline loops: CDR1 MNHNS, CDR2 SASEGT. This CDR3 has 14 amino acids. For the CDR3, the DNA is TGTGCCAGCAAGGGACAATTGAACGCCGGGGAGCTGTTTTTT. It encodes CASKGQLNAGELFF.

The chain uses TRBV27 and TRBJ1-3; 7 bases are shared with TRBD1. This CDR3 has 17 residues. After removal of 3 bases from V and 0 bases from J, the junction contained 8 bases not matched to a gene. Germline lookup yields CDR1 MNHEY and CDR2 SMNVEV (reference sequence). The DNA of the CDR3 is TGTGCCAGCAGTTTGACGAGACAGGGCGTCTCTGGAAACACCATATATTTT. The encoded protein is CASSLTRQGVSGNTIYF.

This clonotype was counted only a few times. The genes are TRBV9 and TRBJ1-6; D unresolved. The V gene's germline CDR1 is SGDLS and CDR2 YYNGEE. Trimming left V 2 bases short and J 10 bases short, with 10 bases between. The CDR3 totals 13 residues. CDR3 nucleotides: TGTGCCAGCAGCGTCCTGACCTTCTCACCCCTCCACTTT. Amino acid sequence: CASSVLTFSPLHF.

This clonotype has more than one count but fewer than ten. The chain carries TRBV30 and TRBJ2-1, with 8 nucleotides matching TRBD2. The V and J ends lost 0 bases and 7 bases, in that order; junction bases with no gene match: 8. The CDR3 has 15 residues. Germline V lookup: CDR1 GTSNPN, CDR2 SVGIG (reference sequence). CDR3 sequence (DNA): TGTGCCTGGAGTGTAGTGGGGACTAGTGGGAATGAGCAGTTCTTC. It specifies CAWSVVGTSGNEQFF. The full variable domain, rest sourced from reference TRBV30 and TRBJ2-1, is SQTIHQWPATLVQPVGSPLSLECTVEGTSNPNLYWYRQAAGRGLQLLFYSVGIGQISSEVPQNLSASRPQDRQFILSSKKLLLSDSGFYLCAWSVVGTSGNEQFFGPGTRLTVL.

This clonotype has only a few counts. The chain recombines TRBV7-8 with TRBJ1-2; D perhaps matches TRBD1 (5 bases). The V gene's germline CDR1 is SGHVS and CDR2 FQNEAQ. V lost 4 bases, J lost 4 bases, and 19 bases lay in between. This CDR3 is 16 amino acids long. This CDR3 is CASSSRTWGEVYGYTF. The CDR3 DNA follows: TGTGCCAGCAGCTCGAGGACATGGGGGGAGGTCTATGGCTACACCTTC.

The rearrangement uses TRBV7-2 and TRBJ2-5; 7 bases are shared with TRBD2. CDR1 is SGHTA, CDR2 FQGNSA, per germline. The CDR3 consists of 16 residues. J lost 2 bases, V lost 4 bases, and 10 bases had no gene match. The CDR3 DNA sequence: TGTGCCAGCAGCTCGGGCGGGGCGGGGGTGCAAGAGACCCAGTACTTC. This sequence encodes CASSSGGAGVQETQYF.

The V and J genes are TRBV7-9 and TRBJ2-2, with D unclear. The CDR3 sequence is 14 residues long. Trimming pared 5 bases from V and 3 bases from J, leaving 10 bases between. Germline assignment: CDR1 SEHNR and CDR2 FQNEAQ (reference sequence). Here the CDR3 reads CASSQRDYTGELFF. The CDR3 nucleotides read TGTGCCAGCAGCCAACGTGATTACACCGGGGAGCTGTTTTTT.

V gene TRBV4-3 combines with J gene TRBJ2-3; TRBD2 aligns across 8 bases. After removal of 0 bases from V and 2 bases from J, the junction contained 4 bases not matched to a gene. CDR1 is LGHNA, CDR2 YSLEER, per germline. The CDR3 has 16 amino acids. This chain's CDR3 is CASSQDPAGDTDTQYF. CDR3 coding DNA: TGCGCCAGCAGCCAAGATCCAGCGGGGGACACAGATACGCAGTATTTT.

The chain recombines TRBV5-6 with TRBJ2-7; TRBD1 matches at 8 bases. Germline-derived CDR1 and CDR2 are SGHDT and YYEEEE. V shed 4 bases, J shed 4 bases, and the junction held 7 bases outside the gene matches. The CDR3 spans 14 residues. CDR3 sequence (DNA): TGTGCCAGCAGCCTGGGACAGGAAGTATACGAGCAGTACTTC. Residues: CASSLGQEVYEQYF.

A few counts support this clonotype. As DNA, the CDR3 is TGTGCCAGCTCACCACTCGACAGAGTCTCTGGAAACACCATATATTTT. Its translation is CASSPLDRVSGNTIYF. V gene TRBV18 combines with J gene TRBJ1-3; D is possibly TRBD1 (5 bases). V was clipped by 1 base and J by 0 bases, with 10 bases between them. The CDR3 spans 16 residues. Germline loops: CDR1 KGHSH, CDR2 LQKENI. The full variable domain, completed using reference TRBV18 and TRBJ1-3, is NAGVMQNPRHLVRRRGQEARLRCSPMKGHSHVYWYRQLPEEGLKFMVYLQKENIIDESGMPKERFSAEFPKEGPSILRIQQVVRGDSAAYFCASSPLDRVSGNTIYFGEGSWLTVV.

This clonotype appeared a few times. The chain is built from TRBV2 and TRBJ2-4; D could derive from TRBD1 or TRBD2 (5 bases each). Trimming left V 7 bases short and J 6 bases short, with 16 bases between. From germline, CDR1 is SNHLY and CDR2 FYNNEI. This CDR3 has 14 residues. CDR3 bases: TGTGCCAGCACCCGGGGACCACCCCTAAACATTCAGTACTTC. It encodes CASTRGPPLNIQYF.

This clonotype was recorded at least ten times. The chain employs TRBV12-3 or TRBV12-4 and TRBJ2-7; TRBD2 matches 8 bases. J was trimmed by 0 bases and V by 6 bases; bases with no gene match: 7. This CDR3 is 15 amino acids long. The CDR3 loop is CASRKAGDSSYEQYF. CDR3 nucleotide sequence: TGTGCCAGCAGGAAAGCGGGAGATAGCTCCTACGAGCAGTACTTC.